These 13 T cell receptor beta chains were all obtained from the same sample, sequenced in a study of OX40 agonist ivuxolimab in advanced cancers. Assay used: immunoSEQ multiplex PCR; TCRdb lists only in-frame clones, some missing. Here the sample spans some 44,000 clones, around 88% being singletons. Sequencing used CD4+ or CD8+ T cells sorted from blood, obtained in a trial of the OX40 agonist ivuxolimab. These receptors were collected from an adult with an advanced solid tumor such as melanoma, head and neck, liver or kidney cancer.

The gene calls are TRBV28 and TRBJ1-2; 7 nucleotides align to TRBD1. The CDR3 runs to 12 residues. Germline trimming cut 8 bases from V and 5 bases from J; bases unmatched to any gene: 5. Per germline, CDR1 MDHEN and CDR2 SYDVKM. The CDR3 DNA is TGTGCCAGCCAGGGGGACGGATATGGCTACACCTTC. Protein product: CASQGDGYGYTF.

The CDR3 sequence is CASSFGGRAEETQYF. CDR3 DNA sequence: TGTGCCAGCAGTTTTGGCGGGAGGGCCGAGGAGACCCAGTACTTC. The chain is built from TRBV28 and TRBJ2-5; 9 bases line up with TRBD2. CDR1 is MDHEN and CDR2 is SYDVKM in the germline V gene. Trimming removed 3 bases from V and 5 bases from J; junction bases left unmatched: 7. The CDR3 runs to 15 residues.

The CDR3 nucleotides read TGTGCCAGTAAGGGGGGACTCAACACGAACACCGGGGAGCTGTTTTTT. Translating gives CASKGGLNTNTGELFF. The V gene is TRBV19, the J gene TRBJ2-2; D may be TRBD1 or TRBD2 (6 bases each). From germline, CDR1 is LNHDA and CDR2 SQIVND (reference sequence). Trimming removed 7 bases at V and 0 bases at J, with 15 bases between. CDR3 length: 16 residues. Supplemented by reference TRBV19 and TRBJ2-2, the full variable domain reads DGGITQSPKYLFRKEGQNVTLSCEQNLNHDAMYWYRQDPGQGLRLIYYSQIVNDFQKGDIAEGYSVSREKKESFPLTVTSAQKNPTAFYLCASKGGLNTNTGELFFGEGSRLTVL.

V usage is TRBV6-5 and J usage is TRBJ2-1, with unresolved D. Trimming removed 7 bases at V and 3 bases at J, with 7 bases between. The CDR3 extends over 12 amino acids. CDR1 and CDR2 from the germline V gene are MNHEY and SVGAGI. The CDR3 here is CASNDNYNEQFF. The CDR3 DNA sequence: TGTGCCAGCAACGACAACTACAATGAGCAGTTCTTC.

V usage is TRBV7-2 and J usage is TRBJ1-1; no reliable D call. V was cut by 1 base and J by 4 bases, with 10 bases left in between. The V gene's germline CDR1 is SGHTA and CDR2 FQGNSA. This CDR3 comprises 14 residues. The CDR3 loop reads CASSLGPRGTEAFF. CDR3 nucleotide sequence: TGTGCCAGCAGCTTAGGGCCCCGGGGCACTGAAGCTTTCTTT.

This clone was counted a single time. V usage is TRBV18 and J usage is TRBJ1-2; D not certain. CDR1 and CDR2 from the germline V gene are KGHSH and LQKENI. V shed 1 base and J shed 5 bases, with 14 bases lying between them. The CDR3 runs 15 residues. The CDR3 here is CASSPQEGQEYGYTF. CDR3 bases: TGTGCCAGCTCACCACAGGAGGGTCAGGAATATGGCTACACCTTC.

The DNA of the CDR3 is TGTGCCAGCAGCTTACGCCAAGTCTATGGCTACACCTTC. Amino acid sequence: CASSLRQVYGYTF. This chain joins TRBV7-9 and TRBJ1-2; the D is unclear. This CDR3 is 13 amino acids long. V was trimmed by 2 bases and J by 4 bases, leaving 8 bases between them. Germline assignment: CDR1 SEHNR and CDR2 FQNEAQ (reference sequence).

The chain uses TRBV2 and TRBJ2-5; 7 bases align to TRBD1. This CDR3 is built from 13 residues. Trimming at V came to 5 bases and at J to 5 bases, leaving 5 bases not matched to a gene. The germline V gene has CDR1 SNHLY and CDR2 FYNNEI. DNA for the CDR3: TGTGCCAGCAGTCCCGACAGGGCGGAGACCCAGTACTTC. Protein product: CASSPDRAETQYF.

The V call is TRBV19, the J call TRBJ1-1, with no clear D. Trimming took 3 bases from V and 1 from J, leaving 9 bases between them. The germline gives CDR1 LNHDA, CDR2 SQIVND (reference sequence). The CDR3 totals 14 residues. CDR3 amino acids: CASSMRRSNTEAFF. The DNA of the CDR3 is TGTGCCAGTAGTATGCGGAGATCGAACACTGAAGCTTTCTTT. Looking up the rest from reference TRBV19 and TRBJ1-1 gives the full variable domain: DGGITQSPKYLFRKEGQNVTLSCEQNLNHDAMYWYRQDPGQGLRLIYYSQIVNDFQKGDIAEGYSVSREKKESFPLTVTSAQKNPTAFYLCASSMRRSNTEAFFGQGTRLTVV.

The sample holds a few counts of this clone. This chain uses TRBV7-2 with TRBJ1-1, with D hard to call. The CDR3 has 12 amino acids. Per the germline V gene, CDR1 is SGHTA and CDR2 is FQGNSA. V gave up 5 bases and J gave up 5 bases, with 9 bases separating them. The CDR3 nucleotides read TGTGCCAGCAGCCAAGGACGTACTGAAGCTTTCTTT. Encoded protein: CASSQGRTEAFF.

The V gene is TRBV10-3, the J gene TRBJ2-7; D tentatively reads TRBD1 or TRBD2 (7 bases each). This CDR3 comprises 12 residues. Germline-derived CDR1 and CDR2 are ENHRY and SYGVKD. V dropped 7 bases and J dropped 7 bases, with 14 bases sitting between them. The CDR3, as DNA: TGTGCCATCAATACAGGGGAGGGGGAGCAGTACTTC. This sequence encodes CAINTGEGEQYF.

The chain combines TRBV5-6 with TRBJ2-1, with 10 bases aligning to TRBD2. The germline CDR1 and CDR2 sequences are SGHDT and YYEEEE. V shed 6 bases, J shed 2 bases, and the junction held 11 bases outside the gene matches. This CDR3 has 17 residues. The CDR3 spells CASNSGGPGVPYNEQFF. Here the CDR3 DNA reads TGTGCCAGCAATAGCGGGGGGCCCGGGGTGCCCTACAATGAGCAGTTCTTC.

This clone was observed once. V usage is TRBV27 and J usage is TRBJ1-2, with 8 bases that match TRBD1. This CDR3 region has 15 residues. Trimming cost V 2 bases and J 5 bases; bases outside gene matches: 7. Germline CDR1 is MNHEY and CDR2 is SMNVEV (reference sequence). This CDR3 reads CASSLHGQGGYGYTF. The CDR3, as DNA: TGTGCCAGCAGTTTACATGGACAGGGAGGATATGGCTACACCTTC.